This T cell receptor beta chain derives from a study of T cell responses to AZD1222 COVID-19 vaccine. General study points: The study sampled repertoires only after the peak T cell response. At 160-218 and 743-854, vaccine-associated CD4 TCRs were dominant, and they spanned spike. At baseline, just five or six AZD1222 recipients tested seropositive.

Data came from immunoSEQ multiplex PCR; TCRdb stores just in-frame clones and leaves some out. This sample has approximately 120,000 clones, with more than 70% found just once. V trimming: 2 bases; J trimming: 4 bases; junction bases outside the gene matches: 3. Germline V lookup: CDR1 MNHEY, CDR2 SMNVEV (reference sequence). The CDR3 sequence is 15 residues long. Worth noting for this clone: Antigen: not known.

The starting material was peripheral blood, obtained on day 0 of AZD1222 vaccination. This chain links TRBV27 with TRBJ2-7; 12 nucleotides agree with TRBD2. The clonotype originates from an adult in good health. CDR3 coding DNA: TGTGCCAGCAGTTTAACGACTAGCGGGAGTTACGAGCAGTACTTC. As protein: CASSLTTSGSYEQYF.